This T cell receptor (beta chain) is from a study of blood T cell repertoires in COVID-19. TCRdb keeps only in-frame clones here, not all; method: immunoSEQ multiplex PCR. The sample has fewer than 250,000 clones, roughly 80% seen once. This CDR3 contains 15 residues. Trimming at V came to 4 bases and at J to 6 bases, leaving 6 bases not matched to a gene. Germline CDR1 reads SNHLY; CDR2 reads FYNNEI. This clonotype originated in an elderly woman with acute or convalescent COVID-19. The sequenced sample was peripheral blood. The chain joins TRBV2 to TRBJ2-1, with 10 bases that match TRBD2. The CDR3 nucleotides are TGTGCCAGCAGTGGGGTAGCGGGAGGCCCCAATGAGCAGTTCTTC. Protein sequence: CASSGVAGGPNEQFF.